The 10 T cell receptor beta chains below all came from one sample that was sequenced in a study of cytomegalovirus exposure and HLA in healthy donors. PCR employed 60 Vbeta and 13 Jbeta primers. This table comes from immunoSEQ multiplex PCR, and its TCRdb copy is limited to in-frame clones, with some not included. Among fewer than 250,000 clones, about four fifths were seen once, and the ten largest hold approximately 1.6%. Sequences were obtained from PBMCs. These TCRs come from a man aged 35-49 years in good health and CMV-seropositive.

The sample holds one count of this clone. This chain connects TRBV7-6 to TRBJ2-1, with 8 bases fitting TRBD2. The CDR3 has 15 residues. Germline trimming cut 1 base from V and 9 bases from J; bases unmatched to any gene: 8. Looked up from germline, CDR1 is SGHVS and CDR2 is FNYEAQ. The DNA for the CDR3 is TGTGCCAGCAGCTTAGGGGGCAGCGGGAGAGGTGAGCAGTTCTTC. This sequence encodes CASSLGGSGRGEQFF.

Worth noting for this clone: Other nucleotide sequences in the sample specify the same CDR3. The chain carries TRBV7-7 and TRBJ1-1; D is ambiguous. CDR1 and CDR2 from the germline V gene are SSHAT and FNYEAQ (reference sequence). The V end lost 1 base, the J end lost 1 base, and 4 bases lay between the germline ends. The CDR3 runs to 13 residues. The DNA for the CDR3 is TGTGCCAGCAGCTTAGGACAGAACACTGAAGCTTTCTTT. Amino acid sequence: CASSLGQNTEAFF. Variable domain in full (rest from reference TRBV7-7 and TRBJ1-1): GAGVSQSPRYKVTKRGQDVTLRCDPISSHATLYWYQQALGQGPEFLTYFNYEAQPDKSGLPSDRFSAERPEGSISTLTIQRTEQRDSAMYRCASSLGQNTEAFFGQGTRLTVV.

The V gene is TRBV6-5, the J gene TRBJ2-7, with 7 positions matching TRBD1. CDR1 is MNHEY and CDR2 is SVGAGI in the germline V gene. The CDR3 consists of 13 residues. V dropped 6 bases and J dropped 6; count of bases not matched to a gene: 8. The DNA of the CDR3 is TGTGCCAGCAGCCGTACAGGGGTGATCGAGCAGTACTTC. Amino acid sequence: CASSRTGVIEQYF.

This chain joins TRBV11-2 and TRBJ2-5; 9 nucleotides agree with TRBD2. The junction had 11 bases not matched to a gene; V was cut back by 5 bases and J by 4 bases. The CDR3 totals 16 residues. Germline values: CDR1 SGHAT, CDR2 FQNNGV. CDR3: CASSPMYSGRSETQYF. For the CDR3, the DNA is TGTGCCAGCAGCCCGATGTATAGCGGGAGATCAGAGACCCAGTACTTC.

J is TRBJ1-1 and V is TRBV7-8; no reliable D call. Germline V CDR1 and CDR2: SGHVS, FQNEAQ. V lost 5 bases, J lost 4 bases, and 11 bases lay in between. The CDR3 extends over 13 amino acids. The CDR3 DNA follows: TGTGCCAGCAGCCTCAGCGAGGTCACTGAAGCTTTCTTT. Translating gives CASSLSEVTEAFF.

V is TRBV2 and J is TRBJ2-7; 10 bases map to TRBD1. The CDR3 contains 13 residues. V trimming: 6 bases; J trimming: 5 bases; junction bases outside the gene matches: 4. Germline lookup yields CDR1 SNHLY and CDR2 FYNNEI. The DNA of the CDR3 is TGTGCCAGCAGCATGGACAGGGGGAACGAGCAGTACTTC. It specifies CASSMDRGNEQYF.

This clone has just a few counts. The genes are TRBV5-1 and TRBJ1-4, with a weak D call TRBD1 (5 bases). The CDR3 is 17 residues long. Germline CDR1 and CDR2: SGHRS and YFSETQ. V was pared by 4 bases and J by 5 bases, with 21 bases between. The CDR3 nucleotides are TGCGCCAGCAGCCTCGGTACCCAGGGACTCCGCAATGAAAAACTGTTTTTT. It translates to CASSLGTQGLRNEKLFF.

This clone was picked up one time. This chain connects TRBV7-2 to TRBJ1-1; TRBD1 might be the D (5 bases). V was pared by 5 bases and J by 4 bases, with 17 bases between. Germline CDR1 reads SGHTA; CDR2 reads FQGNSA. The CDR3 runs to 15 residues. The CDR3: CASSPFSGGGTEAFF. CDR3 sequence (DNA): TGTGCCAGCAGCCCTTTTTCCGGGGGGGGCACTGAAGCTTTCTTT.

This sequence joins TRBV5-3 and TRBJ1-3; 8 positions agree with TRBD1. TRBV5-3 is an ORF for which the function is uncertain. The CDR3 extends over 16 amino acids. V lost 4 bases, J lost 3 bases, and 9 bases stayed unmatched. DNA of the CDR3: TGTGCCAGAAGCAAGCACGGCAGGGGGCATGGAAACACCATATATTTT. It encodes CARSKHGRGHGNTIYF.

The chain carries TRBV13 and TRBJ1-3; a possible D gene is TRBD1 (5 bases). The CDR3 spans 17 residues. Germline CDR1 is PRHDT and CDR2 is FYEKMQ (reference sequence). Trimming removed 3 bases from V and 0 bases from J, with 15 bases in between. The CDR3 DNA sequence: TGTGCCAGCAGCTTCGGACAAATACTTTACTCTGGAAACACCATATATTTT. Amino acid sequence: CASSFGQILYSGNTIYF.